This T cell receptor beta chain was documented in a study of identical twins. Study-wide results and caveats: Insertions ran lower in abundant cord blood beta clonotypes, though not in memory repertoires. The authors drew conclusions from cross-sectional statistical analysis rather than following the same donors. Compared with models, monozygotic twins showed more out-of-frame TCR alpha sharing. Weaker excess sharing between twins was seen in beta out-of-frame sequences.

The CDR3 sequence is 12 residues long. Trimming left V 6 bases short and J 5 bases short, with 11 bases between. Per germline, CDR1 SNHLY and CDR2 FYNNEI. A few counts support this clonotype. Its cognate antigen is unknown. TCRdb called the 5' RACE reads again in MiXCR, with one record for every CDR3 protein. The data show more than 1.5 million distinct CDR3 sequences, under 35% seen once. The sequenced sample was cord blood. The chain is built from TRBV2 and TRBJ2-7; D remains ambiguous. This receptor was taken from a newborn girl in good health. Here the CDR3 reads CASRGNWDEQYF. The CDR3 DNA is TGTGCCAGCAGGGGTAATTGGGACGAGCAGTACTTC.